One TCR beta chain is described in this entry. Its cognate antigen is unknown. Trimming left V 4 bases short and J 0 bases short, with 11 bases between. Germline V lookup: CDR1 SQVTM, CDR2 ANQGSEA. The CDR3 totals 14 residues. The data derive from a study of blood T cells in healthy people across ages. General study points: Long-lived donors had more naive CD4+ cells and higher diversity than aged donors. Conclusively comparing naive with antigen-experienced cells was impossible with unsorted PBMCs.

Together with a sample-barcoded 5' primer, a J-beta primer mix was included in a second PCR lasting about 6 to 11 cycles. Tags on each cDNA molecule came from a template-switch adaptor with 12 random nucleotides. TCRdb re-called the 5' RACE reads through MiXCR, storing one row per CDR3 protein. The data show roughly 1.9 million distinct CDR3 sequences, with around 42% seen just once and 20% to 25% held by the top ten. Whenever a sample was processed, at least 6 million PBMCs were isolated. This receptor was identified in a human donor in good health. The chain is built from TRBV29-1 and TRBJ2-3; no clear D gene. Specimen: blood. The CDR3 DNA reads TGCAGCGTTGTCGGAGCAGCCAGCACAGATACGCAGTATTTT. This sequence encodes CSVVGAASTDTQYF.